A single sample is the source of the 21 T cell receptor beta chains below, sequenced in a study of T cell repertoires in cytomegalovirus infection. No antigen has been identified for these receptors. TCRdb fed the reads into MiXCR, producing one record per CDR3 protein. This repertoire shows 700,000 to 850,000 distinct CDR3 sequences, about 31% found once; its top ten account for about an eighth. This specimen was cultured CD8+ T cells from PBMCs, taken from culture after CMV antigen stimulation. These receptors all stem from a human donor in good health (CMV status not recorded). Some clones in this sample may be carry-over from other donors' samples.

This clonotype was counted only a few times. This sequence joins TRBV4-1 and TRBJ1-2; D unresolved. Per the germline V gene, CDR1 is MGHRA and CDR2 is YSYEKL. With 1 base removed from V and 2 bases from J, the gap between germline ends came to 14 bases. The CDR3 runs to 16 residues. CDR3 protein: CASSQARGGRNYGYTF. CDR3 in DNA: TGCGCCAGCAGCCAAGCCCGAGGAGGGAGAAACTATGGCTACACCTTC.

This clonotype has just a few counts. The CDR3 bases are TGTGCCAGCAGCTTAGTGTTGCGGGATACGCAGTATTTT. Its protein is CASSLVLRDTQYF. The gene calls are TRBV7-9 and TRBJ2-3; D gene unclear. The CDR3 runs 13 residues. V lost 1 base, J lost 6 bases, and 8 bases lay in between. CDR1 and CDR2 (germline): SEHNR, FQNEAQ (reference sequence).

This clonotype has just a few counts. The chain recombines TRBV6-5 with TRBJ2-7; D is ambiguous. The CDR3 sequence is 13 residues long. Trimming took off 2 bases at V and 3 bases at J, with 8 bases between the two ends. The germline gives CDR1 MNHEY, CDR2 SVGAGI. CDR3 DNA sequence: TGTGCCAGCAGTTACCGAGCCGGCTACGAGCAGTACGTC. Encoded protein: CASSYRAGYEQYV.

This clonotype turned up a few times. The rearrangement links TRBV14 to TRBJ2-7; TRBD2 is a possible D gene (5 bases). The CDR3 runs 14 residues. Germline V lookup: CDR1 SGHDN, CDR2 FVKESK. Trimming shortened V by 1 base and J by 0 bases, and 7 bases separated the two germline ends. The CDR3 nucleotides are TGTGCCAGCAGCCAAGCGGGATTCTCCTACGAGCAGTACTTC. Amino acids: CASSQAGFSYEQYF. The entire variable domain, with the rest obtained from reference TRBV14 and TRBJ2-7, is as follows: EAGVTQFPSHSVIEKGQTVTLRCDPISGHDNLYWYRRVMGKEIKFLLHFVKESKQDESGMPNNRFLAERTGGTYSTLKVQPAELEDSGVYFCASSQAGFSYEQYFGPGTRLTVT.

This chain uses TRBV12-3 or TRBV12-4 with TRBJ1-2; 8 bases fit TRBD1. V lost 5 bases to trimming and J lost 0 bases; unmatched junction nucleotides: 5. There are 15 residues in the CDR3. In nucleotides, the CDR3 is TGTGCCAGCAGTCCGGGGACAGGAGCTAACTATGGCTACACCTTC. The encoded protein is CASSPGTGANYGYTF.

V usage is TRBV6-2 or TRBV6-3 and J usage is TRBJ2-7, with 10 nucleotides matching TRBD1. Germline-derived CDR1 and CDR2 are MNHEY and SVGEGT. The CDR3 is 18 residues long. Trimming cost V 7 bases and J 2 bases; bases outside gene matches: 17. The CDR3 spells CASIIAPLGQGDAYEQYV. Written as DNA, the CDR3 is TGTGCCAGCATCATAGCCCCCCTCGGACAGGGGGATGCCTACGAGCAGTACGTC.

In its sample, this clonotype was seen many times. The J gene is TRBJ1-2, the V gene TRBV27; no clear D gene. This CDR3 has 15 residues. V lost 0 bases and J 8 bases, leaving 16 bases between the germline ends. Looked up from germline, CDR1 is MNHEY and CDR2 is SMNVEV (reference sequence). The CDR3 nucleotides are TGTGCCAGCAGTTTATCCGCGGCCGCCCTGGGGGGCTACACCTTC. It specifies CASSLSAAALGGYTF.

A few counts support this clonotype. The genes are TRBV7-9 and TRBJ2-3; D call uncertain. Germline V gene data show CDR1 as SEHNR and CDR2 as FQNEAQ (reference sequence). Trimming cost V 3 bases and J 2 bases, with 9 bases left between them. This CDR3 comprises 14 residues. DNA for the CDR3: TGTGCCAGCAGCTTGGGAACCGCCACAGATACGCAGTATTTT. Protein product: CASSLGTATDTQYF.

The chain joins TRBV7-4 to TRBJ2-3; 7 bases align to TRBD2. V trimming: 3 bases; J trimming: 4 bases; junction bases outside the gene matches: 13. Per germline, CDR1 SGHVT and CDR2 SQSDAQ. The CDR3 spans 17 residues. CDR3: CASSFLRGDSRSDTQYF. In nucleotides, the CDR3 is TGTGCCAGCAGCTTCCTCCGGGGGGATAGTCGATCAGATACGCAGTATTTT.

For the CDR3, the DNA is TGTGCCAGCAGGGCTGGGGACAGGCCTAACTATGGCTACACCTTC. Translation gives CASRAGDRPNYGYTF. The V and J genes are TRBV7-4 and TRBJ1-2; 8 bases line up with TRBD1. J lost 0 bases, V lost 6 bases, and 6 bases had no gene match. There are 15 residues in the CDR3. CDR1 is SGHVT, CDR2 SQSDAQ, per germline.

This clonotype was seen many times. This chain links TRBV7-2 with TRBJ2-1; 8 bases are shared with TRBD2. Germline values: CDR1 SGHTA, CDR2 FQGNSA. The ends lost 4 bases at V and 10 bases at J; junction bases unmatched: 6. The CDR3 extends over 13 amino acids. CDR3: CASSSRGVGEQFF. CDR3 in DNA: TGTGCCAGCAGCTCGCGGGGGGTAGGAGAGCAGTTCTTC.

The CDR3 region has the DNA TGTGCCAGTAGTATTTCCGTCGGGGGTTCGGGTTCCTACGAGCAGTACTTC. Amino acids: CASSISVGGSGSYEQYF. The rearrangement uses TRBV19 and TRBJ2-7; D is possibly TRBD2 (6 bases). The germline V and J ends were trimmed by 3 bases and 1 base, with 19 bases remaining between them. CDR1 is LNHDA and CDR2 is SQIVND in the germline V gene (reference sequence). This CDR3 has 17 amino acids.

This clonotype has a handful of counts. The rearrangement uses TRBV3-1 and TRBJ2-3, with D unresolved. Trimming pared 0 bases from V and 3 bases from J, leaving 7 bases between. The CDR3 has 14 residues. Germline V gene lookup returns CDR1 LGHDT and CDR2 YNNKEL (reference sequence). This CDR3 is CASSQDPATDTQYF. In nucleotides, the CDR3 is TGTGCCAGCAGCCAAGACCCAGCAACAGATACGCAGTATTTT.

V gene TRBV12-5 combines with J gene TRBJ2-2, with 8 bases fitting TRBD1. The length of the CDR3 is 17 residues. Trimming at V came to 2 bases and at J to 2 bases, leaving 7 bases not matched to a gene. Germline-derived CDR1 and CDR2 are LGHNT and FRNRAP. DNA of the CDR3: TGTGCTAGTGGTTTGTTAATACAGGGGGTAAACACCGGGGAGCTGTTTTTT. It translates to CASGLLIQGVNTGELFF.

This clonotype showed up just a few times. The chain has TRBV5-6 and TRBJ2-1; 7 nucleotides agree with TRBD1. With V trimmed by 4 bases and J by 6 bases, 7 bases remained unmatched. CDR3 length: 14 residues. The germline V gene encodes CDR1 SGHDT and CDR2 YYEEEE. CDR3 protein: CASSTEYRGNEQFF. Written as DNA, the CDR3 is TGTGCCAGCAGCACTGAATACAGGGGCAATGAGCAGTTCTTC.

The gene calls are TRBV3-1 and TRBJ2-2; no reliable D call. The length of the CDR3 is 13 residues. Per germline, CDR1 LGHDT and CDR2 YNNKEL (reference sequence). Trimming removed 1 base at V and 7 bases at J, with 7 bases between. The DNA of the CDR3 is TGTGCCAGCAGCCAAGGGACCTACGGGGAGCTGTTTTTT. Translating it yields CASSQGTYGELFF.

CDR3 nucleotide sequence: TGTGCCATCACCTCTGCCGGGGGGGCATCACCTGAGATCTACGAGCAGTACTTC. Its translation is CAITSAGGASPEIYEQYF. This chain links TRBV10-3 with TRBJ2-7; 8 bases map to TRBD2. This CDR3 contains 18 residues. Germline V lookup: CDR1 ENHRY, CDR2 SYGVKD. V shed 7 bases, J shed 3 bases, and the junction held 20 bases outside the gene matches.

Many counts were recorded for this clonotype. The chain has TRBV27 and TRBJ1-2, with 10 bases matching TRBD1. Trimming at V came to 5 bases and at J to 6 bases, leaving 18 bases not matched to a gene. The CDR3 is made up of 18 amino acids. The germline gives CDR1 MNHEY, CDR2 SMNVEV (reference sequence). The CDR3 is CASSPPPLSSTGGHGYTF. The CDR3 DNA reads TGTGCCAGCAGTCCCCCCCCACTATCATCGACAGGGGGCCATGGCTACACCTTC.

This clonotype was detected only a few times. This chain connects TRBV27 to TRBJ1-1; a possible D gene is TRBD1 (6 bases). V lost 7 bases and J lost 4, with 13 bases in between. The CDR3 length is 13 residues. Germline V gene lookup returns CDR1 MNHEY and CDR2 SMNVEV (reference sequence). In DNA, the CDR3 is TGTGCCAGCACCAAAACAGGGTTCACTGAAGCTTTCTTT. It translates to CASTKTGFTEAFF.

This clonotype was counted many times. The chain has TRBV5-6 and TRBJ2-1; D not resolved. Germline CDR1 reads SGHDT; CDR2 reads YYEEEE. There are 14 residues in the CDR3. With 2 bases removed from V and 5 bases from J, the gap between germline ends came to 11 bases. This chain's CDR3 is CASSLGRPHNEQFF. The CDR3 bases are TGTGCCAGCAGCTTAGGACGCCCCCACAATGAGCAGTTCTTC.

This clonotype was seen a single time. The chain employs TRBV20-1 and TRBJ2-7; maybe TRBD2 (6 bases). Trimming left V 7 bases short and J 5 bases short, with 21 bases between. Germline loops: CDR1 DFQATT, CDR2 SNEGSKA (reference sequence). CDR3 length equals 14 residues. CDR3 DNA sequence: TGCAGTGTTACGGAAGTGGGGGGAATCGACGAGCAGTACTTC. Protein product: CSVTEVGGIDEQYF.